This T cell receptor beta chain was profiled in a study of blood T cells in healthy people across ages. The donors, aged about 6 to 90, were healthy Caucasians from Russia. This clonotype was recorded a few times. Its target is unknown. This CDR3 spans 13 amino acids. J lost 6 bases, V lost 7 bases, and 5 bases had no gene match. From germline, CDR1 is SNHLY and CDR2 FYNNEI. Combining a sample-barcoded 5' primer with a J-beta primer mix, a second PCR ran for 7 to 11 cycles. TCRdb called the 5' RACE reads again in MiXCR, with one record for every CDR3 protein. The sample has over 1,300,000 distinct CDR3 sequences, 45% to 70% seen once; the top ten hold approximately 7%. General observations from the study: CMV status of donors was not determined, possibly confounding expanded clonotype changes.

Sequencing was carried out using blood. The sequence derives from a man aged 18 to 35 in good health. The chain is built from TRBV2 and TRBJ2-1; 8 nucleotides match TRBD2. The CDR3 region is CASNAGGTNEQFF. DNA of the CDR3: TGTGCCAGCAACGCGGGAGGCACCAATGAGCAGTTCTTC.